A selection of T cell receptor beta chains follows, all from one sample in a study of T cells in Graves' hyperthyroidism and ophthalmopathy. TCRdb called the multiplex PCR reads again in MiXCR, with one record for every CDR3 protein. The table has around 250,000 distinct CDR3 sequences, approximately 23% seen once; the top ten hold around 40%. Sample: blood. Receptor source: a middle-aged woman with Graves' ophthalmopathy. The CDR3 runs from the conserved cysteine through the conserved F or W. The D gene is left open where the match is weak. Clone size is shown for a subset of rows, as once, few, many or a class of expanded clone.

abundance	v_gene	j_gene	d_gene	CDR3aa	CDR3nt
many	TRBV6-1	TRBJ2-7	-	CASRPHQGKPYEQYF	TGTGCCAGCAGGCCCCACCAGGGGAAACCCTACGAGCAGTACTTC
many	TRBV7-2	TRBJ1-2	-	CASSTGPNPNYGYTF	TGTGCCAGCAGCACAGGGCCCAATCCCAACTATGGCTACACCTTC
-	TRBV4-1	TRBJ1-1	-	CASSLGHMNTEAFF	TGCGCCAGCAGCCTGGGACACATGAACACTGAAGCTTTCTTT
many	TRBV7-9	TRBJ1-1	-	CASSFGRQVGTEAFF	TGTGCCAGCAGCTTTGGGCGACAGGTCGGCACTGAAGCTTTCTTT
-	TRBV28	TRBJ1-2	TRBD1	CASSLSGGDGYTF	TGTGCCAGCAGTTTATCAGGGGGCGATGGCTACACCTTC
many	TRBV6-1	TRBJ2-5	-	CASSEARFQETQYF	TGTGCCAGCAGTGAAGCCAGGTTCCAAGAGACCCAGTACTTC
many	TRBV27	TRBJ2-7	TRBD2	CASSRTRLAGGGYEQYF	TGTGCCAGCAGTCGCACGAGACTAGCGGGAGGAGGCTACGAGCAGTACTTC
many	TRBV20-1	TRBJ1-5	-	CSAREFLNSNQPQHF	TGCAGTGCGAGGGAGTTCCTAAATAGCAATCAGCCCCAGCATTTT
-	TRBV2	TRBJ1-5	-	CASSEQVVINQPQPF	TGTGCCAGCAGTGAACAGGTGGTTATCAATCAGCCCCAGCCTTTT
many	TRBV6-5	TRBJ1-2	TRBD1	CASSTGVWGYTF	TGTGCCAGCAGCACAGGGGTATGGGGCTACACCTTC
-	TRBV27	TRBJ1-1	-	CASSGGATEAFF	TGTGCCAGCAGTGGGGGCGCCACTGAAGCTTTCTTT
many	TRBV4-2	TRBJ1-3	-	CASSQEATTGNTIYF	TGTGCCAGCAGCCAAGAAGCTACTACTGGAAACACCATATATTTT
many	TRBV11-2	TRBJ2-7	-	CASSPTGGYEQYF	TGTGCCAGCAGCCCCACAGGCGGTTACGAGCAGTACTTC
-	TRBV6-1	TRBJ2-5	TRBD2	CPSSEAPSGVQETQYF	TGTCCCAGTAGTGAAGCCCCTAGCGGGGTCCAAGAGACCCAGTACTTC
many	TRBV30	TRBJ1-1	TRBD1	CAWSEGTENTEAFF	TGTGCCTGGAGTGAAGGGACAGAGAACACTGAAGCTTTCTTT
-	TRBV20-1	TRBJ1-5	-	CSATSATVYQPQRF	TGCAGTGCTACCTCCGCGACAGTATATCAGCCCCAGCGTTTT
once	TRBV12-3/TRBV12-4	TRBJ2-5	-	CASSLSGRGTQYF	TGTGCCAGCAGTTTATCAGGGAGAGGGACCCAGTACTTC
many	TRBV30	TRBJ2-1	-	CAWTDGYEQFF	TGTGCCTGGACAGACGGCTATGAGCAGTTCTTC
-	TRBV27	TRBJ1-5	TRBD1	CASGDRDYQPQHF	TGTGCCAGCGGGGACAGGGACTATCAGCCCCAGCATTTT
many	TRBV25-1	TRBJ2-5	-	CASSSTGAQGTQYF	TGTGCCAGCAGTTCGACCGGGGCTCAGGGAACCCAGTACTTC
few	TRBV12-5	TRBJ2-2	TRBD2	CASGTSVLVAGELFF	TGTGCTAGTGGTACTAGCGTTCTGGTGGCCGGGGAGCTGTTTTTT
-	TRBV6-1	TRBJ1-2	-	CARCRIYGYTF	TGTGCCAGATGCAGGATCTATGGCTACACCTTC
many	TRBV7-2	TRBJ2-7	TRBD2	CASSLAGDLEQYF	TGTGCCAGCAGCCTAGCGGGAGATTTGGAGCAGTACTTC
many	TRBV6-5	TRBJ1-6	TRBD1	CASSYGQGGSPLHF	TGTGCCAGCAGTTACGGGCAGGGGGGCTCACCCCTCCACTTT
many	TRBV7-6	TRBJ1-1	TRBD1	CASSYTGESEAFF	TGTGCCAGCAGCTACACAGGGGAGTCTGAAGCTTTCTTT
many	TRBV4-1	TRBJ2-2	TRBD2	CASSQALWLAGWTGELFF	TGCGCCAGCAGCCAAGCCCTATGGCTAGCGGGTTGGACCGGGGAGCTGTTTTTT
many	TRBV11-2	TRBJ2-5	TRBD1	CASSLGQGKETQYF	TGTGCCAGCAGCTTAGGACAGGGAAAAGAGACCCAGTACTTC
many	TRBV30	TRBJ2-2	-	CAWSGGRVYTGELFF	TGTGCCTGGAGCGGGGGCAGGGTGTACACCGGGGAGCTGTTTTTT
many	TRBV11-2	TRBJ1-1	-	CASSLTRGATEAFF	TGTGCCAGCAGCTTAACGAGGGGCGCAACTGAAGCTTTCTTT
many	TRBV29-1	TRBJ2-7	-	CSVESGYEQYF	TGCAGCGTTGAATCCGGTTACGAGCAGTACTTC
many	TRBV2	TRBJ1-6	-	CASRGQNSPLHF	TGTGCCAGCAGAGGACAAAATTCACCCCTCCACTTT
many	TRBV28	TRBJ2-7	TRBD2	CASSPTSVLSYEQYF	TGTGCCAGCAGTCCAACTAGCGTCTTGTCGTACGAGCAGTACTTC
many	TRBV7-3	TRBJ1-1	TRBD1	CASSRQGGTEAFF	TGTGCCAGCAGCCGCCAGGGGGGCACTGAAGCTTTCTTT
many	TRBV28	TRBJ2-7	TRBD2	CASSFPGRFYEQYF	TGTGCCAGCAGTTTTCCCGGGAGGTTCTACGAGCAGTACTTC
many	TRBV28	TRBJ1-2	-	CATADTPNYGYTF	TGTGCCACCGCGGACACTCCTAACTATGGCTACACCTTC
many	TRBV29-1	TRBJ2-7	TRBD2	CSVEGLAGVEQYF	TGCAGCGTTGAAGGACTAGCGGGAGTCGAGCAGTACTTC
-	TRBV28	TRBJ1-1	-	CASRAGQFNTEAFF	TGTGCCAGTAGAGCAGGCCAGTTTAACACTGAAGCTTTCTTT